This T cell receptor (beta chain) is drawn from a study of metastatic and nonmetastatic thyroid tumors. TCRdb reassembled clones from the PCR reads with MiXCR. The sample consists of 36,000 or so clones, roughly a third of them appearing once. Remarks on this clone: As yet, its antigen is unknown.

Study outcomes and limitations: As reported, TCR beta diversity in blood and tumor was significantly higher in malignant thyroid tumors than in benign nodules.

All patients were untreated before thyroid surgery. The material sequenced was tumor tissue. The sequence derives from a female donor with papillary thyroid cancer or a benign thyroid nodule (not recorded which). Some clones in this sample may be carry-over from other donors' samples.

The CDR3 coding sequence is TGTGCCAGCGACGTCAGGGGACCCGCGGTCGTCCCCTACGAGCAGTACTTC. Translated, it gives CASDVRGPAVVPYEQYF. The V call is TRBV6-2 or TRBV6-3, the J call TRBJ2-7, with D possibly TRBD1 on 6 matching bases. With 8 bases removed from V and 2 bases from J, the gap between germline ends came to 25 bases. The CDR3 has 17 amino acids. Per germline, CDR1 MNHEY and CDR2 SVGEGT.